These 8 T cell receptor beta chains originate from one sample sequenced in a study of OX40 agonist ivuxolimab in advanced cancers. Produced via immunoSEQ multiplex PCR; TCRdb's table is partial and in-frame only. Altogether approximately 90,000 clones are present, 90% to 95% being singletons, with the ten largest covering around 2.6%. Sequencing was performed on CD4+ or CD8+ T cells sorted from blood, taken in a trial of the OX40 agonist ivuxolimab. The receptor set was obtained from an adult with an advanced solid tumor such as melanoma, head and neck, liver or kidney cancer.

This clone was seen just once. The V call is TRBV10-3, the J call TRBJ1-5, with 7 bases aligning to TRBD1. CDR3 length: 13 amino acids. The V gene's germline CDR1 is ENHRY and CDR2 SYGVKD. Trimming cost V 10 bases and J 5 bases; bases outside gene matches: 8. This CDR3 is CATRQGLDQPQHF. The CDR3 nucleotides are TGTGCCACCAGACAGGGACTCGATCAGCCCCAGCATTTT.

The CDR3: CASSPLSPAGEQYF. DNA for the CDR3: TGCGCCAGCAGCCCGTTAAGCCCGGCAGGCGAGCAGTACTTC. The rearrangement uses TRBV5-1 and TRBJ2-7; D unclear. The V gene lost 4 bases and the J gene lost 6 bases, with 17 bases spanning the gap. CDR1 SGHRS and CDR2 YFSETQ come from the germline V gene. The CDR3 is 14 amino acids. Combining the CDR3 with reference TRBV5-1 and TRBJ2-7 gives the whole variable domain KAGVTQTPRYLIKTRGQQVTLSCSPISGHRSVSWYQQTPGQGLQFLFEYFSETQRNKGNFPGRFSGRQFSNSRSEMNVSTLELGDSALYLCASSPLSPAGEQYFGPGTRLTVT.

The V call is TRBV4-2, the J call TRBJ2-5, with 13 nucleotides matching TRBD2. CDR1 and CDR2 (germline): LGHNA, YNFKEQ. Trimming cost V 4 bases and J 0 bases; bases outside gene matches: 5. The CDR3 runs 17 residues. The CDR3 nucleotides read TGTGCCAGCAGCCCCGAACTAGCGGGAGGGTACCAAGAGACCCAGTACTTC. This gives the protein CASSPELAGGYQETQYF.

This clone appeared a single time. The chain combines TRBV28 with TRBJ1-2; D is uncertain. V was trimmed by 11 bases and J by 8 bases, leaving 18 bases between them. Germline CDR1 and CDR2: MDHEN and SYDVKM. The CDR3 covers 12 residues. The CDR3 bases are TGTGCCTGGGGAAGATCTGGAAAGGGCTACACCTTC. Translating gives CAWGRSGKGYTF.

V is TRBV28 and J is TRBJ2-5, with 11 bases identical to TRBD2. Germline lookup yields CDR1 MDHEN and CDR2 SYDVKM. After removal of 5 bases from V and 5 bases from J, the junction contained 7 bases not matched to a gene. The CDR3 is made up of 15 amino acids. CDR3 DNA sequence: TGTGCCAGCAGTCTCCCGATAGCGGGAGGGGAGACCCAGTACTTC. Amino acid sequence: CASSLPIAGGETQYF.

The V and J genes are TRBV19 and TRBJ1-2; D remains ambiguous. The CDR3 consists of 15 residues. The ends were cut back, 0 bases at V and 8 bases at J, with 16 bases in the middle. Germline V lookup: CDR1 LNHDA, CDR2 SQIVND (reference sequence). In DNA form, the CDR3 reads TGTGCCAGTAGTATAGACCCGCCGTCAGGAACCGGCTACACCTTC. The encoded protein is CASSIDPPSGTGYTF.

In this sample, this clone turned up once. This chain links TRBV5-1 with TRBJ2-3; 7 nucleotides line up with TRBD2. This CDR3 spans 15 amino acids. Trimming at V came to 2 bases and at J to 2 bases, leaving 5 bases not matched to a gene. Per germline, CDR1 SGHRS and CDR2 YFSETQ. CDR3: CASSFSGTNTDTQYF. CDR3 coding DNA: TGCGCCAGCAGCTTCTCCGGGACTAACACAGATACGCAGTATTTT.

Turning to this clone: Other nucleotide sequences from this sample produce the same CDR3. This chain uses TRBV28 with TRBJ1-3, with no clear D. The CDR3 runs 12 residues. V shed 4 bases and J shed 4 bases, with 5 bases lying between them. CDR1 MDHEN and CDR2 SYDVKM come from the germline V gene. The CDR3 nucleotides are TGTGCCAGCAGTTCGCTCGGAAACACCATATATTTT. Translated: CASSSLGNTIYF. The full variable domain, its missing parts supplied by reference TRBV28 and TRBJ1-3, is DVKVTQSSRYLVKRTGEKVFLECVQDMDHENMFWYRQDPGLGLRLIYFSYDVKMKEKGDIPEGYSVSREKKERFSLILESASTNQTSMYLCASSSLGNTIYFGEGSWLTVV.